These 2 T cell receptor beta chains were sequenced from one sample in a study of T cell changes during pregnancy in multiple sclerosis. Assay used: immunoSEQ multiplex PCR; TCRdb lists only in-frame clones, some missing. The profile shows 35,000 to 50,000 clones, nearly 90% of them singletons. The sequences come from CD4+ T cells from peripheral blood mononuclear cells, collected after pregnancy. Source of these receptors: a female donor with multiple sclerosis, enrolled in a pregnancy study.

The chain uses TRBV7-9 and TRBJ2-3; unclear D gene. Trimming removed 5 bases from V and 1 base from J, with 10 bases in between. Germline V gene sequence: CDR1 SEHNR, CDR2 FQNEAQ (reference sequence). CDR3 length: 14 amino acids. CDR3 coding DNA: TGTGCCAGCAGCCCTTTTGCGGGCACAGATACGCAGTATTTT. This sequence encodes CASSPFAGTDTQYF.

This rearrangement joins TRBV5-4 to TRBJ2-5, with a weak D call TRBD2 (7 bases). Deletions cut 4 bases from V and 10 bases from J, with 26 bases between. CDR3 length: 16 amino acids. The germline V gene has CDR1 SGHNT and CDR2 YYREEE (reference sequence). In DNA, the CDR3 is TGTGCCAGCAGCCGCCTGATGGGCGGGGGCCCCTATGACCAGTACTTC. This gives the protein CASSRLMGGGPYDQYF.